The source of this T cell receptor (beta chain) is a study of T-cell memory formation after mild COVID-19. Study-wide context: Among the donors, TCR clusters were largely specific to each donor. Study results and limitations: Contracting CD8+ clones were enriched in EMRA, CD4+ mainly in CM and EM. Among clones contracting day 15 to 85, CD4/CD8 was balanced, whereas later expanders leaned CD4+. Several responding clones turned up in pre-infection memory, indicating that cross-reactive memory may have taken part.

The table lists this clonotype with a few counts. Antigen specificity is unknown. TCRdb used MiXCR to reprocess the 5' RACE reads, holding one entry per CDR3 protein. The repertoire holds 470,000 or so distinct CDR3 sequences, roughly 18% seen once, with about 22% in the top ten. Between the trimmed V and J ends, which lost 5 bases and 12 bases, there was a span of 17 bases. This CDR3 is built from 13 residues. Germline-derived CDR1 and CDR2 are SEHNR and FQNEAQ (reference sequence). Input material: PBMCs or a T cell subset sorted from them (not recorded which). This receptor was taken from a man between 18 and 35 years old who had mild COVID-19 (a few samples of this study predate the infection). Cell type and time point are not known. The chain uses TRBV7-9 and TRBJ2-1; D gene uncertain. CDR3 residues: CASSAPGLSGQFF. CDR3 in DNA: TGTGCCAGCAGCGCCCCCGGGTTGTCAGGGCAGTTCTTC.